This TCR beta chain was profiled in a study of STAT5B mutations in CD4+ large granular lymphocyte leukemia. Study-level background: Healthy donors showed HLA-associated enrichment of the CDR3 'QG' motif. Study results and caveats: Without putative leukemic clones, patient CD4-sorted repertoires remained more clonal than healthy CD4+ repertoires.

Concerning this clone: Its antigen is as yet unknown.

In the source study's methods: Productive clonotypes were detectable down to 2.59 x 10-5 frequency. Some clones are missing from TCRdb's copy, which holds only in-frame ones; the method was immunoSEQ multiplex PCR. The V and J calls and clone size were taken over from that table, and D and trimming were inferred from the DNA. The data hold roughly 30,000 clones, with around nine tenths observed a single time. This TCR derives from a human donor in good health. Sequencing input: CD4+ T cells from blood buffy coats.

DNA of the CDR3: TGTGCCAGCAGTCCCGACAATAGCAATCAGCCCCAGCATTTT. Translated, it gives CASSPDNSNQPQHF. J is TRBJ1-5 and V is TRBV6-5; D unclear. Germline V gene data show CDR1 as MNHEY and CDR2 as SVGAGI. Trimming took off 5 bases at V and 0 bases at J, with 8 bases between the two ends. The CDR3 consists of 14 residues.